These 5 T cell receptor beta chains were all obtained from the same sample, sequenced in a study of T cells in Graves' hyperthyroidism and ophthalmopathy. Amplified TCR beta CDR3 regions derived from RNA transcripts. TCR CDR3 underwent first-round RT-PCR with the HTBI primer set. TCRdb processed the multiplex PCR reads anew with MiXCR; each CDR3 protein has one entry. The sample comprises 400,000 to 550,000 distinct CDR3 sequences, roughly an eighth of which are singletons, and 17% rests with the top ten. Sequencing was performed on blood. All receptors come from a woman under 30 with Graves' hyperthyroidism.

Many counts were recorded for this clonotype. J is TRBJ2-5 and V is TRBV7-9; D is unclear. V lost 6 bases, J lost 2 bases, and 7 bases lay in between. The germline CDR1 and CDR2 sequences are SEHNR and FQNEAQ (reference sequence). The length of the CDR3 is 12 residues. The CDR3 spells CASRRIQETQYF. The DNA of the CDR3 is TGTGCCAGCAGACGGATTCAAGAGACCCAGTACTTC.

About this clonotype: A single base separates this from a much larger clone, so it may be a read error. V usage is TRBV2 and J usage is TRBJ2-2, with D maybe TRBD1 (5 bases). CDR3 size: 14 residues. Trimming removed 3 bases at V and 4 bases at J, with 9 bases between. Per the germline V gene, CDR1 is SNHLY and CDR2 is FYNNEI. The CDR3 protein is CASSEGRATGELFF. The CDR3 coding sequence is TGTGCCAGCAGTGAGGGCAGGGCCACCGGGGAGCTGTTTTTT.

This clonotype was recorded many times. The chain recombines TRBV7-9 with TRBJ2-5; D gene ambiguous. Trimming shortened V by 2 bases and J by 5 bases, and 12 bases separated the two germline ends. The CDR3 is 14 residues long. Germline CDR1 reads SEHNR; CDR2 reads FQNEAQ (reference sequence). The CDR3 region has the DNA TGTGCCAGCAGCTTACGACAAGATCTGGAGACCCAGTACTTC. Encoded protein: CASSLRQDLETQYF.

The J gene is TRBJ2-5, the V gene TRBV7-9; 11 bases align to TRBD2. Germline loops: CDR1 SEHNR, CDR2 FQNEAQ (reference sequence). V was clipped by 7 bases and J by 3 bases; unmatched bases: 7. This CDR3 contains 15 residues. The CDR3 is CASTSGTSGKETQYF. The CDR3 coding sequence is TGTGCCAGCACTTCGGGGACTAGCGGAAAAGAGACCCAGTACTTC.

This chain connects TRBV9 to TRBJ1-1, with TRBD1 as a possible D gene (6 bases). This CDR3 has 17 amino acids. Deletions cut 0 bases from V and 0 bases from J, with 15 bases between. Germline assignment: CDR1 SGDLS and CDR2 YYNGEE. CDR3 loop: CASSVAPGAPMNTEAFF. The CDR3 nucleotides are TGTGCCAGCAGCGTAGCCCCAGGGGCGCCTATGAACACTGAAGCTTTCTTT. Variable domain in full (rest from reference TRBV9 and TRBJ1-1): DSGVTQTPKHLITATGQRVTLRCSPRSGDLSVYWYQQSLDQGLQFLIQYYNGEERAKGNILERFSAQQFPDLHSELNLSSLELGDSALYFCASSVAPGAPMNTEAFFGQGTRLTVV.